A selection of T cell receptor beta chains follows, all from one sample in a study of T cells in Graves' hyperthyroidism and ophthalmopathy. TCRdb re-analysed the multiplex PCR reads in MiXCR, keeping a single row per CDR3 protein. The table has 350,000 or so distinct CDR3 sequences, 15% to 20% seen once. The sequenced material came from blood. Receptors originate from a woman aged 45 to 65 with Graves' hyperthyroidism. The CDR3 runs from the conserved cysteine through the conserved F or W. The D gene is left open where the match is weak. Size is omitted from some rows. Given values are once, few, many or a class for expanded clones.

CDR3 DNA	CDR3 protein	clone size	J gene	V gene	D gene
TGCGCCAGCAGCCCCGAACAAAGCGCACGGACTGAAGCTTTCTTT	CASSPEQSARTEAFF	many	TRBJ1-1	TRBV5-1	.
TGTGCCAGCAGCTTAGCGCCGGCGGGAGGCTCAGATACGCAGTATTTT	CASSLAPAGGSDTQYF	many	TRBJ2-3	TRBV7-6	TRBD2
TGTGCCAGCAGCGTAGCAGGGGGCGCTGGGACCGGGGAGCTGTTTTTT	CASSVAGGAGTGELFF	.	TRBJ2-2	TRBV9	TRBD1
TGTGCCAGCAGTCTACAGGGATTTGGCTACACCTTC	CASSLQGFGYTF	.	TRBJ1-2	TRBV7-9	.
TGTGCCATCAGTGATACGGGACTAGGTTACTACGAGCAGTACTTC	CAISDTGLGYYEQYF	many	TRBJ2-7	TRBV10-3	TRBD2
TGCAGTGCTAGTGCACGACAGGGTTCTGGTGAAGCTTTCTTT	CSASARQGSGEAFF	many	TRBJ1-1	TRBV20-1	TRBD1
TGTGCCAGCAGTTTAGAGGGGTGGGGGGAGGTCTCTGAAGCTTTCTTT	CASSLEGWGEVSEAFF	many	TRBJ1-1	TRBV12-3/TRBV12-4	.
TGCAGTGCGGAGGAGGATTACAGAGCGAACACTGAAGCTTTCTTT	CSAEEDYRANTEAFF	.	TRBJ1-1	TRBV20-1	.
TGTGCCAGCAGCTCATGGGGTCTGTCCGGGGTCGAGCAGTACTTC	CASSSWGLSGVEQYF	few	TRBJ2-7	TRBV7-9	.
TGTGCCAGCAGTGATGAATCGGACAGCTATGGCTACACCTTC	CASSDESDSYGYTF	many	TRBJ1-2	TRBV2	.